The rows below give T cell receptor beta chains drawn from one sample of a study of PD-1 blockade in classical Hodgkin lymphoma. Only in-frame clones appear in the TCRdb table, and some are missing; sequencing was by immunoSEQ multiplex PCR. The sample has about 90,000 clones, 75% to 90% seen once. This specimen consisted of peripheral blood mononuclear cells (PBMCs), obtained before the second cycle of nivolumab. The receptors derive from a human donor with classical Hodgkin lymphoma. Each CDR3 is given with its conserved first and last residue. A D gene is named only where the DNA matches it firmly. Not all rows give a size; the values are once, few, many and, for expanded clones, a class.

j_call d_call clone_size v_call cdr3_aa cdr3_nt
TRBJ2-5 TRBD1 - TRBV15 CATSREIGTEQETQYF TGTGCCACCAGCAGAGAGATCGGGACAGAACAAGAGACCCAGTACTTC
TRBJ2-7 TRBD2 - TRBV19 CASSILAGGNEQYF TGTGCCAGTAGTATCTTAGCGGGAGGGAACGAGCAGTACTTC
TRBJ1-4 - - TRBV18 CASSQRGRSTNEKLFF TGTGCCAGCTCACAGCGCGGACGGTCAACTAATGAAAAACTGTTTTTT
TRBJ1-1 - - TRBV6-4 CANGGGRGTEAFF TGTGCCAACGGGGGGGGCAGGGGCACTGAAGCTTTCTTT
TRBJ2-3 TRBD1 - TRBV30 CAWSVGTATDTQYF TGTGCCTGGAGTGTCGGGACAGCCACAGATACGCAGTATTTT
TRBJ2-7 - - TRBV19 CASSIGADYEQYF TGTGCCAGTAGTATAGGGGCAGACTACGAGCAGTACTTC
TRBJ1-1 - few TRBV21-1 CASSKDNQGRSYLNTEAFF TGTGCCAGCAGCAAAGACAATCAGGGGCGTAGCTATCTCAACACTGAAGCTTTCTTT
TRBJ2-2 TRBD1 - TRBV28 CASTMFRGLERELFF TGTGCCAGCACGATGTTCAGGGGGCTGGAGCGGGAGCTGTTTTTT
TRBJ2-2 - - TRBV9 CASSPGDPHTGELFF TGTGCCAGCAGCCCAGGGGACCCGCACACCGGGGAGCTGTTTTTT
TRBJ1-2 - once TRBV18 CASSPQQGGNLGYTF TGTGCCAGCTCACCACAGCAGGGAGGTAATCTTGGCTACACCTTC
TRBJ2-5 - - TRBV5-1 CASSRQETQYF TGCGCCAGCAGCCGTCAAGAGACCCAGTACTTC
TRBJ2-3 - - TRBV10-2 CASSKPGPGDTQYF TGCGCCAGCAGTAAGCCGGGCCCAGGGGATACGCAGTATTTT
TRBJ2-7 TRBD1 - TRBV28 CASSYPDRGSYEQYF TGTGCCAGCAGTTACCCGGACAGGGGTTCCTACGAGCAGTACTTC
TRBJ2-5 - - TRBV13 CASSLEGGDIEETQYF TGTGCCAGCAGCTTAGAAGGGGGGGACATTGAAGAGACCCAGTACTTC
TRBJ2-2 TRBD1 - TRBV5-1 CASSLVQGAGGELFF TGCGCCAGCAGCTTGGTACAGGGGGCCGGCGGGGAGCTGTTTTTT
TRBJ1-2 - - TRBV6-5 CASSRSNYGYTF TGTGCCAGCAGTCGCTCTAACTATGGCTACACCTTC
TRBJ2-7 TRBD1 - TRBV5-4 CASSRTGVTKKHLYEQYF TGTGCCAGCAGCCGGACAGGAGTTACAAAAAAACACCTCTACGAGCAGTACTTC
TRBJ1-5 - few TRBV28 CASSSRTKASHQPQHF TGTGCCAGCAGTTCCAGGACCAAAGCAAGCCATCAGCCCCAGCATTTT
TRBJ2-3 - - TRBV9 CASSVVLPGPVF TGTGCCAGCAGCGTAGTCCTCCCCGGGCCGGTTTTT
TRBJ2-7 TRBD2 - TRBV11-1 CASSLGGTLIYEQYF TGTGCCAGCAGCTTGGGGGGGACGCTAATCTACGAGCAGTACTTC
TRBJ1-2 TRBD1 - TRBV28 CASSGTAVTNYGYTF TGTGCCAGCAGCGGGACAGCCGTGACGAACTATGGCTACACCTTC
TRBJ1-6 - few TRBV15 CATSRDDSPLHF TGTGCCACCAGCAGAGATGATTCACCCCTCCACTTT
TRBJ2-4 TRBD1 - TRBV30 CAWSVGQGESWSSKNIQYF TGTGCCTGGAGTGTCGGACAGGGGGAGAGTTGGTCTTCCAAAAACATTCAGTACTTC
TRBJ1-2 - - TRBV18 CASSPEWQGNGYTF TGTGCCAGCTCACCCGAGTGGCAGGGTAACGGCTACACCTTC
TRBJ2-1 - - TRBV7-9 CASSSSEYNEQFF TGTGCCAGCAGCTCCAGCGAGTACAATGAGCAGTTCTTC
TRBJ2-3 - - TRBV18 CASSRLSTDTQYF TGTGCCAGCTCAAGACTAAGCACAGATACGCAGTATTTT
TRBJ2-7 - once TRBV5-1 CASSGTQRTPTSSYEQYF TGCGCCAGCAGCGGAACACAACGCACCCCAACCTCCTCCTACGAGCAGTACTTC
TRBJ2-2 TRBD2 - TRBV13 CASSLEGLAGVNTGELFF TGTGCCAGCAGCTTAGAGGGACTAGCGGGAGTTAACACCGGGGAGCTGTTTTTT
TRBJ2-5 TRBD1 - TRBV5-4 CASSLAGRGETQYF TGTGCCAGCAGCTTGGCCGGCAGGGGGGAGACCCAGTACTTC
TRBJ1-1 - - TRBV11-2 CASSPNLQGEAFF TGTGCCAGCAGCCCGAACTTACAGGGTGAAGCTTTCTTT
TRBJ2-5 - - TRBV2 CASSVQETQYF TGTGCCAGCAGTGTACAAGAGACCCAGTACTTC
TRBJ2-5 - - TRBV7-9 CASSPQGVETQYF TGTGCCAGCAGCCCCCAGGGAGTAGAGACCCAGTACTTC
TRBJ2-3 TRBD2 - TRBV5-1 CASSILAGTDTQYF TGCGCCAGCAGCATCCTAGCGGGCACAGATACGCAGTATTTT
TRBJ1-3 - - TRBV28 CASKGSGNTIYF TGTGCCAGCAAAGGCTCTGGAAACACCATATATTTT
TRBJ2-7 - - TRBV21-1 CASSPHGQGASEQYF TGTGCCAGCAGCCCCCACGGACAGGGGGCGAGCGAGCAGTACTTC
TRBJ1-3 - - TRBV18 CASSLQGFSSGNTIYF TGTGCCAGCTCACTACAGGGTTTCTCCTCTGGAAACACCATATATTTT
TRBJ2-1 TRBD2 - TRBV27 CASSDGTSGNNEQFF TGTGCCAGCAGTGATGGGACTAGCGGTAACAATGAGCAGTTCTTC
TRBJ2-5 - - TRBV27 CASSSLGRDQETQYF TGTGCCAGCAGTAGTCTGGGGCGGGATCAAGAGACCCAGTACTTC
TRBJ1-6 - few TRBV7-6 CASSLVGQGDSPLHF TGTGCCAGCAGCTTAGTGGGCCAGGGAGATTCACCCCTCCACTTT
TRBJ2-7 - - TRBV28 CASIQGGEQYF TGTGCCAGCATTCAGGGTGGCGAGCAGTACTTC